This T cell receptor beta chain stems from a study of brain metastases from non-small cell lung cancer. CDR1 SQVTM and CDR2 ANQGSEA come from the germline V gene. The CDR3 has 15 amino acids. The V end lost 3 bases, the J end lost 5 bases, and 14 bases lay between the germline ends. Method: immunoSEQ multiplex PCR; TCRdb's copy keeps in-frame clones and lacks some. Of 1,000 to 1,500 clones in the sample, approximately 85% were seen once. The sequenced material came from tumor-adjacent normal tissue. This receptor was obtained from a donor over 35 with non-small cell lung cancer. The chain couples TRBV29-1 to TRBJ2-6, with D possibly TRBD2 on 5 matching bases. CDR3 sequence (DNA): TGCAGCGTTGATGGAAGACTAAGTCGGGCCAACGTCCTGACTTTC. This encodes CSVDGRLSRANVLTF.